This T cell receptor (beta chain) was identified in a study of cytomegalovirus exposure and HLA in healthy donors. The CDR3 runs to 13 residues. Trimming removed 3 bases from V and 1 base from J, with 6 bases in between. Germline V gene lookup returns CDR1 MRHNA and CDR2 SNTAGT. The PCR was carried out with 60 Vbeta primers and 13 Jbeta primers. Libraries were prepared by immunoSEQ multiplex PCR; TCRdb keeps only in-frame clonotypes and omits some of them. This sample has some 120,000 clones, with about two thirds found just once. This rearrangement joins TRBV6-4 to TRBJ1-1; D is undetermined. The sample was PBMCs. The sequence derives from a middle-aged man in good health and CMV-seropositive. The CDR3 sequence: CASSESRNTEAFF. CDR3 sequence (DNA): TGTGCCAGCAGTGAGTCCCGGAACACTGAAGCTTTCTTT.